The 31 T cell receptor beta chains below all came from one sample that was sequenced in a study of T cells in Graves' hyperthyroidism and ophthalmopathy. TCR beta CDR3 region amplification was performed from RNA transcripts. With the HTBI primer set, the TCR CDR3 went through a first round of RT-PCR. MiXCR was run by TCRdb on the multiplex PCR reads, yielding one entry per CDR3 protein. The sample shows roughly 840,000 distinct CDR3 sequences, 35% to 40% of them seen only once. Sequenced material: blood. Receptors originate from a man between 18 and 29 years old with Graves' hyperthyroidism.

The gene calls are TRBV5-4 and TRBJ2-7; 9 bases are shared with TRBD1. Germline CDR1 is SGHNT and CDR2 is YYREEE (reference sequence). Losses at the gene ends were 4 bases for V and 5 bases for J; bases not matched to a gene: 7. The CDR3 is 14 amino acids. Written as DNA, the CDR3 is TGTGCCAGCAGCGGAGGACAGGGGTCCCACGAGCAGTACTTC. It is translated as CASSGGQGSHEQYF.

This clonotype has ten or more counts. The rearrangement links TRBV15 to TRBJ1-4; D not resolved. CDR1 and CDR2 from the germline V gene are LNHNV and YYDKDF (reference sequence). This CDR3 region has 15 residues. V was trimmed by 0 bases and J by 7 bases, leaving 12 bases between them. The CDR3 nucleotides are TGTGCCACCAGCAGAGAGGTGGCGGGGATTGAAAAACTGTTTTTT. Translating it yields CATSREVAGIEKLFF.

This clonotype has a handful of counts. The chain joins TRBV7-6 to TRBJ1-5; TRBD1 matches at 9 bases. After removal of 3 bases from V and 7 bases from J, the junction contained 7 bases not matched to a gene. The CDR3 contains 15 residues. CDR1 and CDR2 from the germline V gene are SGHVS and FNYEAQ. The CDR3 bases are TGTGCCAGCAGCTTCGGGACAGGGAAGGGGCAGCCCCAGCATTTT. Protein sequence: CASSFGTGKGQPQHF.

This clonotype was seen ten or more times. The chain recombines TRBV10-3 with TRBJ1-5; no definite D call. Germline assignment: CDR1 ENHRY and CDR2 SYGVKD. Deletions cut 0 bases from V and 6 bases from J, with 6 bases between. The CDR3 spans 13 residues. The CDR3 DNA is TGTGCCATCAGTGAGTCGGGTCTTCAGCCCCAGCATTTT. This sequence encodes CAISESGLQPQHF.

This clonotype was seen at least ten times. The chain links TRBV10-3 to TRBJ2-6; D might be TRBD1 (6 bases). The V end lost 4 bases, the J end lost 4 bases, and 8 bases lay between the germline ends. There are 14 residues in the CDR3. Germline loops: CDR1 ENHRY, CDR2 SYGVKD. The CDR3: CAISAGAGANVLTF. The CDR3, as DNA: TGTGCCATCAGTGCAGGGGCCGGGGCCAACGTCCTGACTTTC.

In its sample, this clonotype was seen a few times. V gene TRBV7-3 combines with J gene TRBJ2-6; 9 positions match TRBD1. The J segment lost 3 bases and the V segment lost 3 bases, leaving 9 bases of the junction unmatched. Germline V gene lookup returns CDR1 SGHTA and CDR2 FQGTGA. The length of the CDR3 is 18 residues. CDR3: CASSFTGTGLVGANVLTF. The CDR3 DNA is TGTGCCAGCAGCTTCACCGGGACAGGGCTGGTTGGGGCCAACGTCCTGACTTTC.

The chain employs TRBV15 and TRBJ1-4, with 7 positions matching TRBD1. The CDR3 runs to 17 residues. Unmatched junction bases numbered 11, after V lost 2 bases and J lost 5 bases. Germline-derived CDR1 and CDR2 are LNHNV and YYDKDF (reference sequence). The CDR3 nucleotides read TGTGCCACCAGCAGACTACCTACAGGGGACATAAATGAAAAACTGTTTTTT. Protein: CATSRLPTGDINEKLFF.

This clonotype appeared a few times. The chain recombines TRBV6-1 with TRBJ1-1; TRBD1 might be the D (5 bases). V gave up 2 bases and J gave up 7 bases, with 11 bases separating them. This CDR3 is built from 13 residues. Germline V gene data show CDR1 as MNHNS and CDR2 as SASEGT. As DNA, the CDR3 is TGTGCCAGCAGTGAAATGGGGGGGGGTGAAGCTTTCTTT. It specifies CASSEMGGGEAFF.

This clonotype was found a few times. The chain combines TRBV9 with TRBJ1-1; D is unclear. The CDR3 totals 16 residues. Germline V gene lookup returns CDR1 SGDLS and CDR2 YYNGEE. Trimming took 5 bases from V and 1 from J, leaving 18 bases between them. The CDR3 nucleotides are TGTGCCAGCAGTATCCTTGGGAACGTCCGGAACACTGAAGCTTTCTTT. This sequence encodes CASSILGNVRNTEAFF.

The chain has TRBV7-3 and TRBJ1-1, with D maybe TRBD1 (5 bases). The CDR3 is 14 residues long. Germline CDR1 reads SGHTA; CDR2 reads FQGTGA. The V gene lost 5 bases and the J gene lost 3 bases, with 13 bases spanning the gap. DNA of the CDR3: TGTGCCAGCAGCCCCCAGGGATACTACACTGAAGCTTTCTTT. Translated, it gives CASSPQGYYTEAFF.

This clonotype was detected many times. V gene TRBV29-1 combines with J gene TRBJ1-1; D is ambiguous. CDR3 length equals 13 residues. Between the trimmed V and J ends, which lost 7 bases and 3 bases, there was a span of 15 bases. Germline CDR1 reads SQVTM; CDR2 reads ANQGSEA. The CDR3 nucleotides are TGCAGCGCCGCCCCGGATACTTACACTGAAGCTTTCTTT. It codes for CSAAPDTYTEAFF.

This clonotype was seen repeatedly, ten times or more. The V call is TRBV9, the J call TRBJ1-4, with D maybe TRBD1 (6 bases). V lost 3 bases and J lost 5, with 11 bases in between. The CDR3 length is 14 residues. Germline assignment: CDR1 SGDLS and CDR2 YYNGEE. CDR3 region: CASSETGRNEKLFF. The DNA of the CDR3 is TGTGCCAGCAGCGAAACAGGGAGGAATGAAAAACTGTTTTTT.

In its sample, this clonotype was seen many times. The genes are TRBV10-3 and TRBJ2-6, with no clear D. CDR3 length: 15 residues. Germline V gives CDR1 ENHRY, CDR2 SYGVKD. V was pared by 7 bases and J by 0 bases, with 10 bases between. This CDR3 is CAITTTASGANVLTF. CDR3 sequence (DNA): TGTGCCATCACCACTACAGCCTCTGGGGCCAACGTCCTGACTTTC.

This CDR3 is CASTKGGTGLCSPLHF. In DNA form, the CDR3 reads TGCGCCAGCACGAAGGGGGGGACAGGGCTTTGTTCACCCCTCCACTTT. The chain has TRBV10-1 and TRBJ1-6, with 9 nucleotides matching TRBD1. The CDR3 is 16 amino acids. V lost 7 bases to trimming and J lost 9 bases; unmatched junction nucleotides: 13. The germline CDR1 and CDR2 sequences are WNHNN and SYGVQD (reference sequence).

The gene calls are TRBV11-2 and TRBJ1-5; 9 positions agree with TRBD1. CDR1 SGHAT and CDR2 FQNNGV come from the germline V gene. CDR3 length equals 16 residues. V lost 4 bases and J lost 5; bases outside the gene matches: 9. CDR3 residues: CASSSRTGAIYQPQHF. The CDR3 DNA follows: TGTGCCAGCAGCTCACGGACAGGGGCCATCTATCAGCCCCAGCATTTT.

This clonotype was observed a handful of times. This chain joins TRBV2 and TRBJ2-7; D remains unclear. Germline CDR1 reads SNHLY; CDR2 reads FYNNEI. Trimming cost V 5 bases and J 2 bases, with 10 bases left between them. The CDR3 runs to 13 residues. The CDR3 region has the DNA TGTGCCAGCAGTTGGCTGGGAACCTACGAGCAGTACTTC. This translates into CASSWLGTYEQYF.

This clonotype was counted a few times. The chain carries TRBV14 and TRBJ1-1; maybe TRBD1 (5 bases). V lost 0 bases and J 4 bases, leaving 12 bases between the germline ends. The CDR3 is made up of 15 amino acids. Germline V gene sequence: CDR1 SGHDN, CDR2 FVKESK. The CDR3 here is CASSQERSGTTEAFF. The DNA for the CDR3 is TGTGCCAGCAGCCAAGAGCGATCAGGGACCACTGAAGCTTTCTTT.

Turning to this clonotype: A much larger clone lies a single base off, so this may be a read error. The chain combines TRBV11-2 with TRBJ1-1; TRBD1 matches at 7 bases. J lost 5 bases, V lost 4 bases, and 7 bases had no gene match. The CDR3 runs 14 residues. The germline V gene has CDR1 SGHAT and CDR2 FQNNGV. The CDR3 DNA reads TGTGCCAGCAGCTACATCAGGGGGAAGACTGAAGCTTTCTTT. It is translated as CASSYIRGKTEAFF.

A note on this clonotype: One end of the junction fails to match germline, which may point to a read error. The gene calls are TRBV5-1 and TRBJ2-6; D might be TRBD1 (6 bases). Germline CDR1 and CDR2: SGHRS and YFSETQ. The CDR3 is made up of 13 amino acids. CDR3 amino acids: CASSLEAGATEAF. CDR3 DNA sequence: TGCGCCAGCAGCTTGGAGGCAGGGGCCACTGAAGCTTTC.

This clonotype has a count of ten or more. The rearrangement uses TRBV20-1 and TRBJ1-5; D gene unclear. This CDR3 has 14 amino acids. Per germline, CDR1 DFQATT and CDR2 SNEGSKA (reference sequence). Trimming shortened V by 0 bases and J by 3 bases, and 9 bases separated the two germline ends. CDR3 sequence (DNA): TGCAGTGCTAGAGATCCAGGCACCAATCAGCCCCAGCATTTT. Protein: CSARDPGTNQPQHF.

In regard to this clonotype: A read error may be the cause here, since a much bigger clone is one base away. The chain recombines TRBV5-6 with TRBJ2-7; D is undetermined. The CDR3 covers 11 residues. Germline V CDR1 and CDR2: SGHDT, YYEEEE. The V end was cut by 2 bases, the J end by 7 bases, with 7 bases between. Here the CDR3 DNA reads TGTGCCAGCAGCTTAGGGAAGGAGCAGTACTTC. Its translation: CASSLGKEQYF.

This clonotype was counted a few times. The V gene is TRBV6-5, the J gene TRBJ1-1; D gene unclear. The V gene lost 6 bases and the J gene lost 14 bases, with 31 bases spanning the gap. CDR3 length equals 16 residues. Germline V CDR1 and CDR2: MNHEY, SVGAGI. Here the CDR3 reads CASSLIRLGTLKVGFF. DNA for the CDR3: TGTGCCAGCAGCCTCATTCGGCTAGGAACACTGAAGGTTGGGTTCTTT.

Regarding this clonotype: A much larger clonotype is one base distant, so this may be a read error. The chain uses TRBV7-9 and TRBJ1-2, with D possibly matching TRBD1 (6 bases). The germline V gene encodes CDR1 SEHNR and CDR2 FQNEAQ (reference sequence). V lost 1 base, J lost 7 bases, and 13 bases lay in between. CDR3 length: 14 residues. CDR3 loop: CASSLVAGESGYTF. Written as DNA, the CDR3 is TGTGCCAGCAGCTTAGTGGCAGGGGAGTCTGGCTACACCTTC.

In its sample, this clonotype was seen many times. The J gene is TRBJ1-2, the V gene TRBV20-1; a weak D match, TRBD1 (5 bases). Germline CDR1 reads DFQATT; CDR2 reads SNEGSKA (reference sequence). Trimming shortened V by 3 bases and J by 8 bases, and 16 bases separated the two germline ends. CDR3 size: 13 residues. The CDR3 DNA reads TGCAGTGCTAGCTTGGCCGGCAGGGAGGGCTACACCTTC. Amino acid sequence: CSASLAGREGYTF.

This rearrangement joins TRBV10-3 to TRBJ2-7; D unresolved. CDR3 size: 11 residues. The germline CDR1 and CDR2 sequences are ENHRY and SYGVKD. Trimming cost V 10 bases and J 7 bases, with 14 bases left between them. The CDR3 nucleotides are TGTGCCAGCAGCTACGACGGAGAGCAGTACTTC. Its translation is CASSYDGEQYF.

This clonotype was observed a few times. V and J are TRBV12-3 or TRBV12-4 and TRBJ2-7; the D is unclear. With 5 bases removed from V and 8 bases from J, the gap between germline ends came to 13 bases. The CDR3 contains 12 residues. CDR3 amino acids: CASSDDGGKQYF. The CDR3 DNA sequence: TGTGCCAGCAGTGACGACGGTGGAAAGCAGTACTTC.

The rearrangement links TRBV7-9 to TRBJ2-6; D is undetermined. Trimming took off 3 bases at V and 8 bases at J, with 8 bases between the two ends. Germline V gives CDR1 SEHNR, CDR2 FQNEAQ (reference sequence). The CDR3 has 13 residues. CDR3 residues: CASSLLQSNVLTF. DNA of the CDR3: TGTGCCAGCAGCTTGTTACAGTCCAACGTCCTGACTTTC.

V and J are TRBV7-9 and TRBJ2-5; TRBD2 matches 9 bases. Losses at the gene ends were 5 bases for V and 9 bases for J; bases not matched to a gene: 16. CDR3 length: 16 amino acids. Looked up from germline, CDR1 is SEHNR and CDR2 is FQNEAQ (reference sequence). The CDR3: CASSAGRSGSSRAQYF. CDR3 DNA sequence: TGTGCCAGCAGCGCCGGGCGTAGCGGGAGCTCTCGGGCCCAGTACTTC.

Comment on this clonotype: One junction end disagrees with the germline gene, perhaps due to a read error. The genes are TRBV7-9 and TRBJ1-1; TRBD1 matches at 7 bases. This CDR3 contains 14 residues. Looked up from germline, CDR1 is SEHNR and CDR2 is FQNEAQ (reference sequence). The CDR3 is CASRTGQMKTEAFF. CDR3 nucleotide sequence: TGTGCCAGCAGGACGGGACAGATGAAAACTGAAGCTTTCTTT.

This clonotype was recorded at least ten times. V is TRBV2 and J is TRBJ2-5, with D perhaps TRBD2 (6 bases). The CDR3 length is 12 residues. The V end was cut by 8 bases, the J end by 4 bases, with 11 bases between. Germline V gene lookup returns CDR1 SNHLY and CDR2 FYNNEI. Here the CDR3 DNA reads TGTGCCAGCTCCGGGGAGGCAGAGACCCAGTACTTC. Protein: CASSGEAETQYF.

This clonotype has just one count. A read error may produce the germline difference seen at one junction end. The genes are TRBV25-1 and TRBJ1-1; 9 bases align to TRBD1. Germline V lookup: CDR1 MGHDK, CDR2 SYGVNS. The CDR3 has 16 amino acids. In DNA, the CDR3 is TGCGCCAGCAGCCCCGATCCCGGGACAGGGCGGACTGAAGCTTTCTTT. Translating it yields CASSPDPGTGRTEAFF.